This passage covers 29 T cell receptor beta chains from one sample sequenced in a study of shared clonotypes between healthy human individuals. TCRdb's table, derived via immunoSEQ multiplex PCR, lists solely in-frame clones and lacks some. The sample has about 670,000 clones; less than 80% are singletons. The sequencing input was memory CD4+ T cells sorted from blood. The subset: CD45RA-negative fraction. The source is a woman in her twenties or thirties in good health.

The chain employs TRBV12-5 and TRBJ1-1; 7 bases are a match to TRBD1. CDR3 length: 15 amino acids. The germline CDR1 and CDR2 sequences are LGHNT and FRNRAP. J was trimmed by 6 bases and V by 1 base; bases with no gene match: 8. The CDR3 DNA reads TGTGCTAGTGGTTTGGAGGAGGGGGCGAAGTCTGAAGCTTTCTTT. This codes for CASGLEEGAKSEAFF.

This clone was observed many times. The chain couples TRBV10-1 to TRBJ2-7; TRBD2 aligns across 8 bases. CDR1 is WNHNN and CDR2 is SYGVQD in the germline V gene (reference sequence). The CDR3 extends over 16 amino acids. Trimming at V came to 8 bases and at J to 3 bases, leaving 15 bases not matched to a gene. This chain's CDR3 is CASSKTGGSGLYEQYF. DNA for the CDR3: TGCGCCAGCTCCAAAACGGGAGGGTCAGGTCTCTACGAGCAGTACTTC.

This clone has ten or more counts. The rearrangement uses TRBV19 and TRBJ1-3, with a tentative D call TRBD1 (6 bases). From germline, CDR1 is LNHDA and CDR2 SQIVND (reference sequence). The CDR3 covers 15 residues. Trimming left V 5 bases short and J 5 bases short, with 16 bases between. This CDR3 is CASSPKGGRRNTIYF. DNA for the CDR3: TGTGCCAGTAGTCCCAAGGGGGGCCGAAGAAACACCATATATTTT.

The V and J genes are TRBV19 and TRBJ1-3; no clear D. The germline gives CDR1 LNHDA, CDR2 SQIVND (reference sequence). V dropped 0 bases and J dropped 1 base, with 4 bases sitting between them. The CDR3 length is 14 residues. The CDR3 bases are TGTGCCAGTAGTATAGACAGATCTGGAAACACCATATATTTT. This sequence encodes CASSIDRSGNTIYF.

This sequence joins TRBV11-3 and TRBJ2-5, with D tentatively TRBD1 (5 bases). The CDR3 is made up of 13 amino acids. V was clipped by 5 bases and J by 2 bases, with 9 bases between them. Germline V gene lookup returns CDR1 SGHNT and CDR2 YENEEA. CDR3 region: CASSADNQETQYF. CDR3 nucleotides: TGTGCCAGCAGCGCGGACAATCAAGAGACCCAGTACTTC.

The chain has TRBV28 and TRBJ1-5, with D possibly being TRBD1 (6 bases). Trimming pared 8 bases from V and 0 bases from J, leaving 11 bases between. Germline V gene data show CDR1 as MDHEN and CDR2 as SYDVKM. This CDR3 has 14 residues. This chain's CDR3 is CASGDNYSNQPQHF. The CDR3 DNA reads TGTGCCAGCGGGGACAACTATAGCAATCAGCCCCAGCATTTT.

CDR3 DNA: TGCGCCAGCAGCCGTCCACTAGCGGGAGCCTACAATGAGCAGTTCTTC. It is translated as CASSRPLAGAYNEQFF. The chain recombines TRBV5-1 with TRBJ2-1; TRBD2 agrees at 11 bases. This CDR3 region has 16 residues. J gave up 2 bases and V 4 bases, and 5 bases lay outside the gene matches. Germline V gene data show CDR1 as SGHRS and CDR2 as YFSETQ.

The rearrangement links TRBV7-9 to TRBJ1-2; the D is unclear. The V gene lost 7 bases and the J gene lost 3 bases, with 12 bases spanning the gap. This CDR3 has 13 residues. Per germline, CDR1 SEHNR and CDR2 FQNEAQ (reference sequence). DNA of the CDR3: TGTGCCAGCACCCCGGGCAGCGACTATGGCTACACCTTC. Its translation: CASTPGSDYGYTF.

The gene calls are TRBV1 and TRBJ2-1; TRBD2 is the table's D call, not checked against the DNA. TRBV1 represents a pseudogene. CDR3 length: 15 amino acids. The CDR3 DNA follows: TGCACCAGCAGCCGGACTAGCGGGGTTTACAATGAGCAGTTCTTC. This codes for CTSSRTSGVYNEQFF.

The chain employs TRBV20-1 and TRBJ2-1; possibly TRBD2 for D (5 bases). CDR1 DFQATT and CDR2 SNEGSKA come from the germline V gene (reference sequence). With 4 bases removed from V and 13 bases from J, the gap between germline ends came to 14 bases. There are 11 residues in the CDR3. As DNA, the CDR3 is TGCAGTGCTACGGATGGCGGGTATCAGTTCTTC. Translation gives CSATDGGYQFF.

V usage is TRBV2 and J usage is TRBJ2-7; D possibly corresponds to TRBD2 (5 bases). The CDR3 is 13 amino acids. V was cut by 5 bases and J by 3 bases, with 11 bases left in between. Germline V gene sequence: CDR1 SNHLY, CDR2 FYNNEI. The CDR3, as DNA: TGTGCCAGCAGTAGCGGACTTTTCTACGAGCAGTACTTC. It encodes CASSSGLFYEQYF.

In this sample, this clone turned up once. The rearrangement joins TRBV19 to TRBJ1-1; D call uncertain. Per germline, CDR1 LNHDA and CDR2 SQIVND (reference sequence). V was shortened by 0 bases and J by 1 base, with 12 bases between the two germline ends. The CDR3 sequence is 16 residues long. For the CDR3, the DNA is TGTGCCAGTAGTATAGATTTTTTACTCCAGAACACTGAAGCTTTCTTT. Protein product: CASSIDFLLQNTEAFF.

The chain has TRBV29-1 and TRBJ1-2; D gene ambiguous. Germline CDR1 SQVTM, CDR2 ANQGSEA. The V and J ends lost 6 bases and 8 bases respectively, with 19 bases between them. The CDR3 is 13 residues long. CDR3 sequence reads: CSVALREATGYTF. The CDR3 DNA follows: TGCAGCGTGGCCCTGAGGGAGGCAACGGGCTACACCTTC.

This clone has just a few counts. This sequence joins TRBV18 and TRBJ1-2; D possibly corresponds to TRBD1 (6 bases). The CDR3 spans 14 residues. Germline assignment: CDR1 KGHSH and CDR2 LQKENI. Trimming removed 3 bases at V and 4 bases at J, with 12 bases between. In DNA, the CDR3 is TGTGCCAGCTCACCCCAGGGGATCGGCTATGGCTACACCTTC. Amino acids: CASSPQGIGYGYTF.

The rearrangement uses TRBV21-1 and TRBJ2-5. TRBV21-1 counts as a pseudogene. This CDR3 contains 16 residues. The CDR3 DNA sequence: TGTGCCGGCATTGGAGGGGGTGTAGGATTCGAAGAGACCCAGTACTTC. Protein: CAGIGGGVGFEETQYF.

This clone occurred a few times. This rearrangement joins TRBV7-9 to TRBJ2-7; 8 nucleotides match TRBD2. Germline V lookup: CDR1 SEHNR, CDR2 FQNEAQ (reference sequence). The J segment lost 5 bases and the V segment lost 2 bases, leaving 5 bases of the junction unmatched. This CDR3 spans 14 amino acids. The CDR3 DNA reads TGTGCCAGCAGCTTAAGCGGGAGAGTAAACGAGCAGTACTTC. Translating gives CASSLSGRVNEQYF.

This chain links TRBV19 with TRBJ2-5, with D possibly TRBD1 on 6 matching bases. From germline, CDR1 is LNHDA and CDR2 SQIVND (reference sequence). The CDR3 consists of 13 residues. Trimming pared 5 bases from V and 4 bases from J, leaving 11 bases between. CDR3 loop: CASSLQGRETQYF. The CDR3 DNA reads as TGTGCCAGTAGTTTACAGGGAAGAGAGACCCAGTACTTC.

The table lists this clone with a count of one. CDR3 nucleotide sequence: TGTGCCAGCTCGCACGACAGGGACACCGGGGAGCTGTTTTTT. It encodes CASSHDRDTGELFF. J is TRBJ2-2 and V is TRBV18; the match to TRBD1 covers 7 bases. Germline loops: CDR1 KGHSH, CDR2 LQKENI. The length of the CDR3 is 14 residues. The junction had 4 bases not matched to a gene; V was cut back by 6 bases and J by 3 bases.

This clone turned up a few times. V gene TRBV5-3 combines with J gene TRBJ1-3, with D unclear. TRBV5-3 is an ORF for which the function is uncertain. The CDR3 runs 15 residues. The V end was cut by 1 base, the J end by 0 bases, with 8 bases between. CDR3 protein: CARSLKGNSGNTIYF. The CDR3 bases are TGTGCCAGAAGCTTGAAAGGGAACTCTGGAAACACCATATATTTT.

As regards this clone: The sample holds other DNA sequences that translate to the same CDR3. This sequence joins TRBV29-1 and TRBJ2-5; D ambiguous. The last part of the DNA fits TRBJ2-7 better; the J call may be wrong. Looked up from germline, CDR1 is SQVTM and CDR2 is ANQGSEA. This CDR3 comprises 12 residues. This chain's CDR3 is CSVAVSSYEQYF. CDR3 coding DNA: TGCAGCGTTGCAGTAAGCTCCTACGAGCAGTACTTC.

Comment on this clone: This may come from a read error, since a much larger clone is one base off. This sample includes further DNA sequences coding for the same CDR3. The V and J genes are TRBV5-4 and TRBJ1-2; TRBD1 aligns across 7 bases. The CDR3 is 13 residues long. The germline CDR1 and CDR2 sequences are SGHNT and YYREEE (reference sequence). V gave up 2 bases and J gave up 4 bases; unmatched junction bases: 2. CDR3 residues: CASSLDRVYGYTF. As DNA, the CDR3 is TGTGCCAGCAGCTTAGACAGGGTCTATGGCTACACCTTC.

This rearrangement joins TRBV4-1 to TRBJ2-1; TRBD2 agrees at 11 bases. The V gene end was trimmed by 7 bases and the J gene end by 7 bases; junction bases not matched to a gene: 15. Germline CDR1 reads MGHRA; CDR2 reads YSYEKL. CDR3 length equals 17 residues. The CDR3 loop reads CASKGELAGDKRNEQFF. DNA of the CDR3: TGCGCCAGCAAAGGGGAACTAGCGGGAGACAAGCGAAATGAGCAGTTCTTC.

This clone was observed once. The chain uses TRBV19 and TRBJ2-1; 8 positions match TRBD1. From germline, CDR1 is LNHDA and CDR2 SQIVND (reference sequence). The CDR3 totals 15 residues. The V and J ends lost 4 bases and 2 bases, in that order; junction bases with no gene match: 4. The CDR3 DNA is TGTGCCAGTAGTAAAGCAGGGGGCGCCTACAATGAGCAGTTCTTC. Protein product: CASSKAGGAYNEQFF.

The V and J genes are TRBV5-1 and TRBJ2-7; a possible D gene is TRBD2 (5 bases). Trimming took off 4 bases at V and 9 bases at J, with 20 bases between the two ends. Germline V gene sequence: CDR1 SGHRS, CDR2 YFSETQ. The CDR3 extends over 14 amino acids. The CDR3 DNA follows: TGCGCCAGCAGCGTGGCCCCACTAGGCCAGGCGCAGTACTTC. Its protein is CASSVAPLGQAQYF.

The genes are TRBV18 and TRBJ1-1, with 9 positions matching TRBD1. The germline gives CDR1 KGHSH, CDR2 LQKENI. The CDR3 consists of 15 residues. The J segment lost 3 bases and the V segment lost 4 bases, leaving 6 bases of the junction unmatched. The CDR3 DNA reads as TGTGCCAGCTCACAGGGGACAGGGAGTTACACTGAAGCTTTCTTT. Its protein product is CASSQGTGSYTEAFF.

This clone was recorded at least ten times. This sequence joins TRBV18 and TRBJ2-1; 12 bases line up with TRBD2. Trimming took 0 bases from V and 12 from J; bases not matched to a gene: 9. The CDR3 totals 16 residues. Germline V gene sequence: CDR1 KGHSH, CDR2 LQKENI. The DNA of the CDR3 is TGTGCCAGCTCACCACCCAGGGCACTAGCGGGAGGTCGGCAGTTCTTC. It encodes CASSPPRALAGGRQFF. Looking up the rest from reference TRBV18 and TRBJ2-1 gives the full variable domain: NAGVMQNPRHLVRRRGQEARLRCSPMKGHSHVYWYRQLPEEGLKFMVYLQKENIIDESGMPKERFSAEFPKEGPSILRIQQVVRGDSAAYFCASSPPRALAGGRQFFGPGTRLTVL.

As for this clone: Given a much more abundant clone one base away, this may be a read error. Additional DNA sequences in this sample encode the identical CDR3. The chain combines TRBV30 with TRBJ2-7, with D tentatively TRBD1 or TRBD2 (5 bases each). Trimming took off 0 bases at V and 0 bases at J, with 9 bases between the two ends. This CDR3 is 14 amino acids long. Germline CDR1 and CDR2: GTSNPN and SVGIG (reference sequence). Here the CDR3 DNA reads TGTGCCTGGAGTGTTGGGGGAAGCTCCTACGAGCAGTACTTC. Encoded protein: CAWSVGGSSYEQYF.

The chain uses TRBV4-2 and TRBJ1-1; no firm D call. This CDR3 region has 15 residues. The germline V gene encodes CDR1 LGHNA and CDR2 YNFKEQ. V was trimmed by 2 bases and J by 7 bases, leaving 17 bases between them. CDR3 region: CASSQITNPPSEAFF. CDR3 nucleotide sequence: TGTGCCAGCAGCCAAATCACAAACCCGCCCAGTGAAGCTTTCTTT.

J is TRBJ2-3 and V is TRBV6-5; the D call may be TRBD1 or TRBD2 (5 bases each). The CDR3 contains 13 residues. Trimming took 8 bases from V and 10 from J, leaving 19 bases between them. CDR1 and CDR2 (germline): MNHEY, SVGAGI. The CDR3 bases are TGTGCCAGCGGGGGTCTTTATTCCCGATCGCAGTATTTT. Residues: CASGGLYSRSQYF.